In this sample, the clone carrying this T cell receptor beta chain turned up once. The CDR3 sequence is 17 residues long. V lost 5 bases and J lost 0; bases outside the gene matches: 7. Germline V lookup: CDR1 SGHVS, CDR2 FQNEAQ. This sample stems from a study of T cells in Graves' hyperthyroidism and ophthalmopathy. The investigators amplified TCR beta CDR3 regions from RNA transcripts. TCR CDR3 underwent first-round RT-PCR with the HTBI primer set. TCRdb reanalysed the multiplex PCR reads using MiXCR and keeps one entry per CDR3 protein. The sample records hundreds of thousands of distinct CDR3 sequences, approximately 40% being singletons.

Material: blood. This rearrangement joins TRBV7-8 to TRBJ2-7; 13 nucleotides align to TRBD2. The source of this sequence is a man aged 18-30 years with Graves' hyperthyroidism. CDR3 sequence: CASSGRTSGSNSYEQYF. CDR3 DNA sequence: TGTGCCAGCAGCGGCAGGACTAGCGGGAGTAACTCCTACGAGCAGTACTTC.